Each of the 22 T cell receptor beta chains below was sequenced from the same sample in a study of T cell responses to AZD1222 COVID-19 vaccine. Sequencing was performed with immunoSEQ multiplex PCR; in TCRdb, only in-frame clones are kept and a portion is missing. This table holds 85,000 to 120,000 clones, around 87% found once. Sequenced here: peripheral blood, sampled on day 0 of AZD1222 vaccination. The receptors stem from an adult in good health.

This chain uses TRBV9 with TRBJ2-7; 9 bases fit TRBD2. The CDR3 covers 18 residues. Germline loops: CDR1 SGDLS, CDR2 YYNGEE. V lost 0 bases, J lost 2 bases, and 12 bases stayed unmatched. The CDR3 DNA sequence: TGTGCCAGCAGCGTAGGCAGGCTAGCGGGACCGGGCACCTACGAGCAGTACTTC. It encodes CASSVGRLAGPGTYEQYF.

This clone was found a few times. This chain joins TRBV6-5 and TRBJ1-4; D not resolved. The CDR3 spans 15 residues. V lost 8 bases and J lost 7, with 20 bases in between. CDR1 and CDR2 from the germline V gene are MNHEY and SVGAGI. DNA for the CDR3: TGTGCCAGCCCCTTCCAGGACGGGAAACGTGAAAAACTGTTTTTT. It encodes CASPFQDGKREKLFF.

The chain couples TRBV10-3 to TRBJ1-3; TRBD1 is a possible D gene (6 bases). Germline lookup yields CDR1 ENHRY and CDR2 SYGVKD. V was shortened by 0 bases and J by 8 bases, with 26 bases between the two germline ends. This CDR3 is 19 amino acids long. CDR3 residues: CAISESEPRAGVDEYTIYF. The DNA for the CDR3 is TGTGCCATCAGTGAGTCCGAGCCTAGGGCAGGGGTTGATGAATACACCATATATTTT.

The chain is built from TRBV7-3 and TRBJ2-3; 13 nucleotides align to TRBD2. CDR3 length: 16 residues. Germline trimming cut 5 bases from V and 6 bases from J; bases unmatched to any gene: 8. The germline CDR1 and CDR2 sequences are SGHTA and FQGTGA. CDR3 loop: CASSAPLAGGRDTQYF. The CDR3 coding sequence is TGTGCCAGCAGCGCCCCACTAGCGGGGGGGAGGGATACGCAGTATTTT. The full variable domain, its missing parts supplied by reference TRBV7-3 and TRBJ2-3, is GAGVSQTPSNKVTEKGKYVELRCDPISGHTALYWYRQSLGQGPEFLIYFQGTGAADDSGLPNDRFFAVRPEGSVSTLKIQRTERGDSAVYLCASSAPLAGGRDTQYFGPGTRLTVL.

This chain uses TRBV7-8 with TRBJ1-2; TRBD1 aligns across 9 bases. V shed 3 bases and J 4 bases; nucleotides not matched to a gene: 9. The CDR3 runs 16 residues. From germline, CDR1 is SGHVS and CDR2 FQNEAQ. This CDR3 reads CASSFTTGGASYGYTF. In DNA, the CDR3 is TGTGCCAGCAGCTTCACTACAGGGGGCGCTAGCTATGGCTACACCTTC.

The rearrangement joins TRBV9 to TRBJ1-1; D remains ambiguous. V was pared by 3 bases and J by 0 bases, with 18 bases between. CDR1 and CDR2 from the germline V gene are SGDLS and YYNGEE. The CDR3 is made up of 17 amino acids. CDR3 amino acids: CASSEGLDQYMNTEAFF. In DNA form, the CDR3 reads TGTGCCAGCAGCGAAGGGCTGGACCAATACATGAACACTGAAGCTTTCTTT.

The V and J genes are TRBV9 and TRBJ2-1; D perhaps matches TRBD1 (6 bases). The CDR3 spans 13 residues. V was shortened by 4 bases and J by 5 bases, with 10 bases between the two germline ends. Germline-derived CDR1 and CDR2 are SGDLS and YYNGEE. Written as DNA, the CDR3 is TGTGCCAGCAGCCCCAGGGGTAACAATGAGCAGTTCTTC. Translation gives CASSPRGNNEQFF.

The gene calls are TRBV15 and TRBJ1-1; D unresolved. CDR1 is LNHNV and CDR2 is YYDKDF in the germline V gene (reference sequence). V was pared by 5 bases and J by 1 base, with 8 bases between. The CDR3 totals 13 residues. The CDR3 sequence: CATSLMRNTEAFF. The CDR3 DNA follows: TGTGCCACCAGCCTGATGAGGAACACTGAAGCTTTCTTT.

This clone was counted many times. The V call is TRBV6-1, the J call TRBJ1-3; 7 bases match TRBD1. Germline V gene lookup returns CDR1 MNHNS and CDR2 SASEGT. The length of the CDR3 is 15 residues. Trimming cost V 2 bases and J 0 bases; bases outside gene matches: 1. DNA for the CDR3: TGTGCCAGCAGTGAAACAGGGGCCTCTGGAAACACCATATATTTT. This gives the protein CASSETGASGNTIYF.

The chain carries TRBV5-4 and TRBJ2-1, with D tentatively TRBD1 or TRBD2 (6 bases each). Trimming removed 0 bases at V and 0 bases at J, with 10 bases between. Germline V gene lookup returns CDR1 SGHNT and CDR2 YYREEE (reference sequence). There are 16 residues in the CDR3. DNA of the CDR3: TGTGCCAGCAGCTTGGATCCGGGGGCCTCCTACAATGAGCAGTTCTTC. Translated, it gives CASSLDPGASYNEQFF.

In this sample, this clone turned up a few times. The chain joins TRBV4-2 to TRBJ2-2; D could derive from TRBD1 or TRBD2 (5 bases each). CDR3 length: 15 amino acids. Trimming cost V 0 bases and J 7 bases, with 12 bases left between them. Germline V CDR1 and CDR2: LGHNA, YNFKEQ. In DNA, the CDR3 is TGTGCCAGCAGCCAAGAGGTCGGGACGGGCGGGGAGCTGTTTTTT. Its protein product is CASSQEVGTGGELFF.

In this sample, this clone turned up once. CDR3 sequence: CASSLRQITGELFF. Here the CDR3 DNA reads TGTGCCAGCAGCTTAAGGCAGATCACCGGGGAGCTGTTTTTT. This chain connects TRBV11-2 to TRBJ2-2; the D is unclear. CDR1 is SGHAT and CDR2 is FQNNGV in the germline V gene. Trimming shortened V by 2 bases and J by 4 bases, and 8 bases separated the two germline ends. This CDR3 is 14 amino acids long.

V is TRBV5-1 and J is TRBJ2-1; TRBD2 is a possible D gene (6 bases). Per germline, CDR1 SGHRS and CDR2 YFSETQ. Between the trimmed V and J ends, which lost 4 bases and 6 bases, there was a span of 14 bases. The CDR3 is made up of 14 amino acids. The CDR3 loop is CASSHSGDSNEQFF. The CDR3 DNA sequence: TGCGCCAGCAGCCACTCCGGGGACTCCAATGAGCAGTTCTTC.

The CDR3 sequence: CASSLELAGGAETQYF. In nucleotides, the CDR3 is TGCGCCAGCAGCTTGGAACTAGCGGGGGGAGCAGAGACCCAGTACTTC. The chain links TRBV5-1 to TRBJ2-5; 12 bases match TRBD2. The V and J ends lost 0 bases and 4 bases, in that order; junction bases with no gene match: 4. CDR3 length equals 16 residues. Germline V gene lookup returns CDR1 SGHRS and CDR2 YFSETQ.

CDR3 coding DNA: TGTGCCAGCAGCTCCAGCAGGGACACCGGGGAGCTGTTTTTT. Residues: CASSSSRDTGELFF. The rearrangement joins TRBV7-2 to TRBJ2-2, with D maybe TRBD1 (5 bases). This CDR3 contains 14 residues. V shed 4 bases and J shed 3 bases, with 9 bases lying between them. Germline V gene data show CDR1 as SGHTA and CDR2 as FQGNSA.

This chain uses TRBV6-2 or TRBV6-3 with TRBJ1-4; D gene ambiguous. Trimming removed 6 bases from V and 8 bases from J, with 13 bases in between. CDR1 MNHEY and CDR2 SVGEGT come from the germline V gene. This CDR3 has 13 amino acids. The CDR3 DNA reads TGTGCCAGCAGCTTCTACGCCCCCGAAAAACTGTTTTTT. It yields the protein CASSFYAPEKLFF.

Worth noting for this clone: The sample carries other DNA sequences with the same CDR3. The chain joins TRBV6-6 to TRBJ2-2; D is unresolved. CDR1 MNHNY and CDR2 SVGAGI come from the germline V gene (reference sequence). CDR3 length equals 13 residues. Between the trimmed V and J ends, which lost 11 bases and 0 bases, there was a span of 10 bases. The CDR3 bases are TGTGCCGGGGTCTCCTCGAACACCGGGGAGCTGTTTTTT. As protein: CAGVSSNTGELFF.

The J gene is TRBJ2-7, the V gene TRBV5-6; perhaps TRBD1 as D (6 bases). Trimming took 4 bases from V and 3 from J, leaving 14 bases between them. There are 14 residues in the CDR3. CDR1 is SGHDT and CDR2 is YYEEEE in the germline V gene. The CDR3: CASSPLGALYEQYF. The CDR3 DNA is TGTGCCAGCAGCCCTCTGGGGGCCCTCTACGAGCAGTACTTC.

The chain has TRBV30 and TRBJ1-1, with D uncertain. CDR3 length equals 15 residues. Germline assignment: CDR1 GTSNPN and CDR2 SVGIG (reference sequence). V was pared by 2 bases and J by 0 bases, with 13 bases between. The CDR3 is CAWSPAGVMNTEAFF. DNA of the CDR3: TGTGCCTGGAGTCCTGCTGGGGTCATGAACACTGAAGCTTTCTTT.

The chain carries TRBV7-2 and TRBJ1-2; D uncertain. Germline CDR1 reads SGHTA; CDR2 reads FQGNSA. The CDR3 contains 15 residues. The V end lost 5 bases, the J end lost 5 bases, and 18 bases lay between the germline ends. The CDR3 loop reads CASSPYGPEIYGYTF. CDR3 DNA sequence: TGTGCCAGCAGCCCCTATGGACCGGAGATATATGGCTACACCTTC.

V gene TRBV4-2 combines with J gene TRBJ2-7; D perhaps matches TRBD1 (5 bases). V lost 0 bases, J lost 2 bases, and 11 bases lay in between. The CDR3 loop spans 15 amino acids. Germline CDR1 is LGHNA and CDR2 is YNFKEQ. Written as DNA, the CDR3 is TGTGCCAGCAGCCAAGATAGGCAGGGTGCCTACGAGCAGTACTTC. Translated, it gives CASSQDRQGAYEQYF.

This clone was found a few times. The CDR3 nucleotides read TGTGCCAGCTCACCGCTTTCTAACGAGCAGTACTTC. This gives the protein CASSPLSNEQYF. This chain uses TRBV18 with TRBJ2-7, with no clear D. Looked up from germline, CDR1 is KGHSH and CDR2 is LQKENI. The V end was cut by 3 bases, the J end by 5 bases, with 8 bases between. The length of the CDR3 is 12 residues. Looking up the rest from reference TRBV18 and TRBJ2-7 gives the full variable domain: NAGVMQNPRHLVRRRGQEARLRCSPMKGHSHVYWYRQLPEEGLKFMVYLQKENIIDESGMPKERFSAEFPKEGPSILRIQQVVRGDSAAYFCASSPLSNEQYFGPGTRLTVT.